This TCR beta chain was observed in a study of human CD8 memory T cell subsets. From germline, CDR1 is MNHEY and CDR2 SMNVEV (reference sequence). CDR3 size: 14 residues. Production of TCR beta libraries used UMI-labeled 5' RACE as the method. TCRdb reprocessed the 5' RACE reads and keeps a single row for each CDR3 protein, giving no DNA. Reported are under 6,000 distinct CDR3 sequences; the ten largest clones contain around 40%. The source is a human donor in good health. Source material: CD8+ T cells from PBMCs. The rearrangement joins TRBV27 to TRBJ2-1. The CDR3 loop is CASSFDPLYNEQFF.